These T cell receptor beta chains were read from a single sample in a study of beta chain features in type 1 diabetes. The method was immunoSEQ multiplex PCR; TCRdb's version includes in-frame clones alone and lacks a portion of them. The sample includes about 53,000 clones, just under 65% of them seen just once. Specimen: stem cell memory CD4+ T cells from blood. These receptors were collected from a young woman with type 1 diabetes. Each CDR3 is given without its conserved first and last residue.

CDR3aa,j_gene,v_gene
ASSLSGRGETQY,TRBJ2-5,TRBV7-6
SVEEAPIRQF,TRBJ2-1,TRBV29-1
ASSSTGFPGYGYT,TRBJ1-2,TRBV28
ASSLARETQY,TRBJ2-5,TRBV7-2
ASSDRWSTEAF,TRBJ1-1,TRBV6-6
AGGNQSSYEQY,TRBJ2-7,TRBV2
ASSWGRLSGGYT,TRBJ1-2,TRBV6-5
ASILAGTADSPLH,TRBJ1-6,TRBV28
ASSLELDTPSGLF,TRBJ1-4,TRBV5-6
ASSAGQGYEQY,TRBJ2-7,TRBV11-3
ASSQGGRRDSGANVLT,TRBJ2-6,TRBV4-1
ASSPPGGQPQH,TRBJ1-5,TRBV2
ASRDTSVEDTQY,TRBJ2-3,TRBV5-1
ASSFSVTLGDEEQY,TRBJ2-5,TRBV28
ASSVRGGADTGELF,TRBJ2-2,TRBV2
ASSLGASGSYEQY,TRBJ2-7,TRBV11-2
ASSYLYRRGDTQY,TRBJ2-3,TRBV28
ASSRNRGRDEKLF,TRBJ1-4,TRBV18
ASSLSQAAGGYEQY,TRBJ2-7,TRBV7-2
ASSLPTGTDNEKLF,TRBJ1-4,TRBV28
SAADSSYEQY,TRBJ2-7,TRBV29-1
ASSNYWGADQPQH,TRBJ1-5,TRBV19
ASSHGTGETKNIQY,TRBJ2-4,TRBV11-3
ASTRQGAGTNEKLF,TRBJ1-4,TRBV2
ASSFTGGSSYEQY,TRBJ2-7,TRBV5-1
ASSSGTSVRENEQY,TRBJ2-7,TRBV7-8
ASSQGFGRGTGELF,TRBJ2-2,TRBV4-1
ASSYSGSSYEQY,TRBJ2-7,TRBV5-1
ASSPQGSYEQY,TRBJ2-7,TRBV18
AWSMGQANTEAF,TRBJ1-1,TRBV30
ASSYSREHEQY,TRBJ2-7,TRBV6-5
ASGFDSFSYEQY,TRBJ2-7,TRBV12-5
AAWDSYTQY,TRBJ2-3,TRBV10-3
ASSGGQGADEQY,TRBJ2-7,TRBV2
ASRRFVIGELF,TRBJ2-2,TRBV5-1
ASSPTGSLSYEQY,TRBJ2-7,TRBV11-3
ASSSFSAGAPDTQY,TRBJ2-3,TRBV7-7
ASSPTRGAITADTQY,TRBJ2-3,TRBV13
ASSFGTGVYEQY,TRBJ2-7,TRBV7-2
ASSPQGDQPQH,TRBJ1-5,TRBV18
SVGLRDRRRETQY,TRBJ2-5,TRBV29-1
ASRALSGGWTGELF,TRBJ2-2,TRBV2
SVEFGARGF,TRBJ2-1,TRBV29-1
ASTRSKTATNEKLF,TRBJ1-4,TRBV4-2
ASSLGNEGQAQF,TRBJ2-1,TRBV5-1
ASSPEGLGLAAYNEQF,TRBJ2-1,TRBV18
ASSLMASGAYNEQF,TRBJ2-1,TRBV7-3
ASSEEVPSWNTIY,TRBJ1-3,TRBV6-1
ASTGTGGAETQY,TRBJ2-5,TRBV28
ASSRGQADTEAF,TRBJ1-1,TRBV7-9
SVVAFSSYEQY,TRBJ2-7,TRBV29-1